Each of the 9 T cell receptor beta chains below was sequenced from the same sample in a study of OX40 agonist ivuxolimab in advanced cancers. Sequenced by immunoSEQ multiplex PCR; TCRdb stores in-frame clones only, minus some. The profile covers about 95,000 clones, with about 85% appearing a single time and around 4% taken by the ten largest. The starting material was CD4+ or CD8+ T cells sorted from blood, obtained in a trial of the OX40 agonist ivuxolimab. All receptors derive from an adult with an advanced solid tumor such as melanoma, head and neck, liver or kidney cancer.

The chain links TRBV28 to TRBJ2-7; D not certain. Germline-derived CDR1 and CDR2 are MDHEN and SYDVKM. This CDR3 has 17 residues. Trimming removed 3 bases at V and 1 base at J, with 19 bases between. CDR3 residues: CASSFATEGKTSYEQYF. The CDR3 DNA is TGTGCCAGCAGTTTCGCGACGGAAGGGAAGACTTCCTACGAGCAGTACTTC.

The rearrangement joins TRBV5-1 to TRBJ2-7, with TRBD1 matching over 11 bases. This CDR3 has 13 amino acids. From germline, CDR1 is SGHRS and CDR2 YFSETQ. V trimming: 7 bases; J trimming: 2 bases; junction bases outside the gene matches: 2. CDR3 loop: CASGGQGAYEQYF. CDR3 sequence (DNA): TGCGCCAGCGGGGGACAGGGGGCCTACGAGCAGTACTTC. Supplemented by reference TRBV5-1 and TRBJ2-7, the full variable domain reads KAGVTQTPRYLIKTRGQQVTLSCSPISGHRSVSWYQQTPGQGLQFLFEYFSETQRNKGNFPGRFSGRQFSNSRSEMNVSTLELGDSALYLCASGGQGAYEQYFGPGTRLTVT.

V is TRBV4-1 and J is TRBJ2-2; tentative D call: TRBD1 (6 bases). The germline gives CDR1 MGHRA, CDR2 YSYEKL. The CDR3 has 16 residues. The V and J ends lost 3 bases and 1 base respectively, with 12 bases between them. This CDR3 reads CASSQPGTLNTGELFF. The DNA for the CDR3 is TGCGCCAGCAGCCAGCCCGGGACACTGAACACCGGGGAGCTGTTTTTT.

This sequence joins TRBV6-1 and TRBJ2-2; 13 bases align to TRBD2. CDR1 and CDR2 from the germline V gene are MNHNS and SASEGT. The CDR3 has 16 amino acids. J was trimmed by 5 bases and V by 4 bases; bases with no gene match: 4. The CDR3 spells CASSGGTSGDTGELFF. Written as DNA, the CDR3 is TGTGCCAGCAGTGGAGGGACTAGCGGGGATACCGGGGAGCTGTTTTTT.

The chain couples TRBV11-2 to TRBJ2-7, with D unresolved. CDR1 and CDR2 (germline): SGHAT, FQNNGV. V was cut by 0 bases and J by 4 bases, with 4 bases left in between. The CDR3 loop spans 12 amino acids. DNA of the CDR3: TGTGCCAGCAGCTTAGATTCATACGAGCAGTACTTC. Its translation: CASSLDSYEQYF.

This chain links TRBV4-1 with TRBJ2-7, with D hard to call. V dropped 1 base and J dropped 4 bases, with 11 bases sitting between them. The CDR3 runs to 14 residues. Germline V gene data show CDR1 as MGHRA and CDR2 as YSYEKL. CDR3 amino acids: CASSQVVSVYEQYF. CDR3 coding DNA: TGCGCCAGCAGCCAAGTCGTAAGCGTATACGAGCAGTACTTC.

The V call is TRBV4-1, the J call TRBJ2-2; D remains ambiguous. Trimming removed 4 bases at V and 0 bases at J, with 18 bases between. Germline CDR1 and CDR2: MGHRA and YSYEKL. CDR3 length equals 18 residues. The CDR3 loop is CASSPFGWSRPNTGELFF. CDR3 sequence (DNA): TGCGCCAGCAGCCCCTTCGGATGGTCCCGGCCGAACACCGGGGAGCTGTTTTTT.

This CDR3 reads CASSTAGVDNEQFF. CDR3 DNA sequence: TGCGCCAGCAGCACAGCGGGAGTCGACAATGAGCAGTTCTTC. This sequence joins TRBV5-1 and TRBJ2-1, with 8 bases lining up with TRBD2. The V gene's germline CDR1 is SGHRS and CDR2 YFSETQ. The V segment lost 4 bases and the J segment 5 bases; nucleotides outside the gene matches: 5. The CDR3 sequence is 14 residues long. The whole variable domain, remainder taken from reference TRBV5-1 and TRBJ2-1, is KAGVTQTPRYLIKTRGQQVTLSCSPISGHRSVSWYQQTPGQGLQFLFEYFSETQRNKGNFPGRFSGRQFSNSRSEMNVSTLELGDSALYLCASSTAGVDNEQFFGPGTRLTVL.

This clone has only a few counts. The chain couples TRBV7-6 to TRBJ2-7; the D call may be TRBD1 or TRBD2 (5 bases each). Deletions cut 3 bases from V and 4 bases from J, with 16 bases between. Germline V gives CDR1 SGHVS, CDR2 FNYEAQ. The CDR3 loop spans 15 amino acids. CDR3 in DNA: TGTGCCAGCAGCTTGGGGGAAAATGCGCCTTACGAGCAGTACTTC. This sequence encodes CASSLGENAPYEQYF. Variable domain in full (rest from reference TRBV7-6 and TRBJ2-7): GAGVSQSPRYKVTKRGQDVALRCDPISGHVSLYWYRQALGQGPEFLTYFNYEAQQDKSGLPNDRFSAERPEGSISTLTIQRTEQRDSAMYRCASSLGENAPYEQYFGPGTRLTVT.